Listed below are T cell receptor beta chains from one sample, sequenced in a study of blood T cell repertoires in COVID-19. The protocol was immunoSEQ multiplex PCR, while the TCRdb copy is restricted to in-frame clones and leaves out a portion. There are approximately 260,000 clones in the sample; 85% occur only once, and 5% to 8% lies in the top ten. Sequencing used PBMCs or T cells enriched from blood (not recorded which). The receptor source for this set is a woman aged 50 to 65 who had been exposed to COVID-19. CDR3s include the opening cysteine and the closing phenylalanine or tryptophan. A D gene is named only where the DNA matches it firmly. Clone size, where shown, is once, few, many, or a class for clones that have expanded.

abundance	d_gene	v_gene	j_gene	CDR3nt	CDR3aa
.	TRBD1	TRBV5-1	TRBJ2-7	TGCGCCAGCAGCTTATCCGGGACAGGGGGAACTCCGGGAGAGCAGTACTTC	CASSLSGTGGTPGEQYF
.	.	TRBV11-2	TRBJ1-4	TGTGCCAGCAGCTTAAATACAGGGAGAACTGAAAAACTGTTTTTT	CASSLNTGRTEKLFF
.	TRBD2	TRBV5-1	TRBJ2-3	TGCGCCAGCAGCCCGACCGGGGGGGAGGCAGATACGCAGTATTTT	CASSPTGGEADTQYF
.	.	TRBV3-1/TRBV3-2	TRBJ1-2	TGTGCCAGCAGCTCCCTTTACTCTCCGGGGGACTATGGCTACACCTTC	CASSSLYSPGDYGYTF
.	.	TRBV12-3/TRBV12-4	TRBJ1-1	TGTGCCAGCAGTTTGAGGGGGACTGAAGCTTTCTTT	CASSLRGTEAFF
.	.	TRBV14	TRBJ1-5	TGTGCCAGCAGCTCACGGGGGGGGCCCCAGCATTTT	CASSSRGGPQHF
.	.	TRBV12-3/TRBV12-4	TRBJ1-2	TGTGCCAGCAGTTTGTCGGGGGGCCGCGGCTACACCTTC	CASSLSGGRGYTF
.	.	TRBV7-2	TRBJ1-5	TGTGCCAGCAGCTCATCAGGGAAGGGCAGCAATCAGCCCCAGCATTTT	CASSSSGKGSNQPQHF
.	TRBD1	TRBV3-1/TRBV3-2	TRBJ1-2	TGTGCCAGCAGCCAATGCTTCGGGACAGTTTACGGCTACACCTTC	CASSQCFGTVYGYTF
once	.	TRBV10-1	TRBJ2-1	TGCGCCAGCAGTGAATGGGGGGGCACTGAGCAGTTCTTC	CASSEWGGTEQFF
.	.	TRBV6-2/TRBV6-3	TRBJ2-1	TGTGCCAGCAGTTACGAGGCAGGGGGGAAGGACAATGAGCAGTTCTTC	CASSYEAGGKDNEQFF